Listed below are T cell receptor beta chains from one sample, sequenced in a study of shared clonotypes between healthy human individuals. TCRdb's table, derived via immunoSEQ multiplex PCR, lists solely in-frame clones and lacks some. The profile covers about 1,800,000 clones, with about 95% appearing a single time and more than 0.95% taken by the ten largest. Specimen: naive CD8+ T cells sorted from blood. The receptor set was obtained from a man between 18 and 29 years old in good health. CDR3s include the opening cysteine and the closing phenylalanine or tryptophan. The D gene is left open where the match is weak. The size entry is marked missing in some rows and otherwise reads once, few, many or a size class.

d_call	v_call	j_call	clone_size	cdr3_nt	cdr3_aa
TRBD2	TRBV11-2	TRBJ2-1	.	TGTGCCAGCAGCTTAAAGATAGCGGGGTCGATGGCCAATGAGCAGTTCTTC	CASSLKIAGSMANEQFF
TRBD1	TRBV27	TRBJ2-7	.	TGTGCCAGCAGTTACAGGGGTACCTACGAGCAGTACTTC	CASSYRGTYEQYF
TRBD2	TRBV7-2	TRBJ2-1	.	TGTGCCAGCATCGGGACTAGCGGGGGCAATGAGCAGTTCTTC	CASIGTSGGNEQFF
TRBD2	TRBV10-3	TRBJ2-1	.	TGTGCCATCAGTGAGTCCCTGTCTAGCGGGAGCGACCATGAGCAGTTCTTC	CAISESLSSGSDHEQFF
.	TRBV10-1	TRBJ2-7	.	TGCGCCAGCAGTGATGTACAGGGGGGGTACGAGCAGTACTTC	CASSDVQGGYEQYF
TRBD2	TRBV7-9	TRBJ2-1	.	TGTGCCAGCAGCTTAGGTGGGGCGGGAGGAACATACAATGAGCAGTTCTTC	CASSLGGAGGTYNEQFF
TRBD2	TRBV5-6	TRBJ2-1	.	TGTGCCAGCAGCTATTTGGCCCAGAAGAGCGGGAGGAACAATGAGCAGTTCTTC	CASSYLAQKSGRNNEQFF
.	TRBV27	TRBJ1-4	.	TGTGCCAGCGGACATTATGGGACGGAAAAACTGTTTTTT	CASGHYGTEKLFF
.	TRBV19	TRBJ2-7	.	TGTGCCAGTAGTATAGATGAGGGCAGCCCCTACGAGCAGTACTTC	CASSIDEGSPYEQYF
TRBD1	TRBV10-2	TRBJ2-3	once	TGCGCCAGCAGTGAGTTCACAGGGGGGCCAGATACGCAGTATTTT	CASSEFTGGPDTQYF
TRBD1	TRBV25-1	TRBJ2-1	.	TGTGCCAGCGTACAGGGGGATTCTTACAATGAGCAGTTCTTC	CASVQGDSYNEQFF
.	TRBV6-5	TRBJ1-2	.	TGTGCCAGCAGTTACTCCGGGGGGGGCTATGGCTACACCTTC	CASSYSGGGYGYTF
.	TRBV11-2	TRBJ2-7	.	TGTGCCAGCAGCTTAGATCACGTGAAGCAGTACTTC	CASSLDHVKQYF
.	TRBV11-2	TRBJ2-1	.	TGTGCCAGCAGCTTATTTACGAATGAGCAGTTCTTC	CASSLFTNEQFF
TRBD1	TRBV13	TRBJ1-1	.	TGTGCCAGCAGCTCGTACCGGGACAGGGGCCCTGAAGCTTTCTTT	CASSSYRDRGPEAFF
.	TRBV9	TRBJ1-1	.	TGTGCCAGCAGCGTAGAGACTTACACTGAAGCTTTCTTT	CASSVETYTEAFF
.	TRBV27	TRBJ1-2	.	TGTGCCAGCAGGCCAGGGCTAACTAACTATGGCTACACCTTC	CASRPGLTNYGYTF
TRBD1	TRBV20-1	TRBJ1-2	.	TGCAGTGCCGCAGGGGGCAATGGCTACACCTTC	CSAAGGNGYTF
.	TRBV30	TRBJ2-7	.	TGTGCCTGGAGTCCCACGGGGGCGTGGGAGCAGTACTTC	CAWSPTGAWEQYF
TRBD2	TRBV4-1	TRBJ2-3	.	TGCGCCAGCAGCCTTAGACTAGCGGGAATCACAGATACGCAGTATTTT	CASSLRLAGITDTQYF
.	TRBV2	TRBJ2-4	.	TGTGCCAGCAGGACCGGGAGAGGGGAAAACATTCAGTACTTC	CASRTGRGENIQYF
.	TRBV7-8	TRBJ2-1	.	TGTGCCAGCAGCTTATTACGGGAGCAGTTCTTC	CASSLLREQFF
.	TRBV15	TRBJ1-3	.	TGTGCCACCAGCGGATTAAGACAGATCTCTGGAAACACCATATATTTT	CATSGLRQISGNTIYF
TRBD2	TRBV25-1	TRBJ2-3	.	TGTGCCAGCAGCCGGCTAGCGGAAACCACAGATACGCAGTATTTT	CASSRLAETTDTQYF
.	TRBV13	TRBJ2-7	.	TGTGCCAGCAGCCCCGGTAGCTACGAGCAGTACTTC	CASSPGSYEQYF
.	TRBV19	TRBJ1-1	.	TGTGCCAGTAGTCGGGGAGTGGATGTCGGGGAAGCTTTCTTT	CASSRGVDVGEAFF
TRBD2	TRBV2	TRBJ2-3	.	TGTGCCAGGAGCGGGGGCGATACGCAGTATTTT	CARSGGDTQYF
.	TRBV6-6	TRBJ1-6	.	TGTGCCAGCAGTACCCAGACAAATAATTCACCCCTCCACTTT	CASSTQTNNSPLHF
.	TRBV28	TRBJ2-5	.	TGTGCCAGCAGTTTGCGCGACAGCATTCTCGGGTCCCAGTACTTC	CASSLRDSILGSQYF
TRBD1	TRBV19	TRBJ1-5	once	TGTGCCAGTTCGACAGGGGCAAGCAATCAGCCCCAGCATTTT	CASSTGASNQPQHF
.	TRBV6-5	TRBJ2-2	.	TGTGCCAGCAGTTCAGCCTCCCTAGACGGGGAGCTGTTTTTT	CASSSASLDGELFF
.	TRBV9	TRBJ1-6	.	TGTGCCAGCAGCGTCTCCGGAGTCACCGGCCTCTCACCCCTCCACTTT	CASSVSGVTGLSPLHF
.	TRBV11-2	TRBJ2-5	.	TGTGCCAGCAGCCTAACCCCTAAGGTCGGGGAGACCCAGTACTTC	CASSLTPKVGETQYF
.	TRBV4-1	TRBJ1-4	.	TGCGCCAGCAGCCAGGGGGGGGGTAGCGAAAAACTGTTTTTT	CASSQGGGSEKLFF
.	TRBV7-9	TRBJ2-7	.	TGTGCCAGCAGCGCCGGGCCATCCTCCGAGCAGTACTTC	CASSAGPSSEQYF
.	TRBV5-6	TRBJ1-2	.	TGTGCCAGCAGCTTGGGGTTAGAGGTGCTCTATGGCTACACCTTC	CASSLGLEVLYGYTF
.	TRBV13	TRBJ2-7	.	TGTGCCAGCAGCTTAGGTGGGGAACCCTACGAGCAGTACTTC	CASSLGGEPYEQYF
TRBD1	TRBV27	TRBJ2-5	.	TGTGCCAGCAGTCCCATAGGACAGGGCGAAGAGACCCAGTACTTC	CASSPIGQGEETQYF
.	TRBV9	TRBJ1-2	.	TGTGCCAGCAGCGTGGACAGTTCCTATGGCTACACCTTC	CASSVDSSYGYTF
.	TRBV6-1	TRBJ2-7	.	TGTGCCAGCAGTGGATGGGCAGCTCGGTACGAGCAGTACTTC	CASSGWAARYEQYF
TRBD1	TRBV11-2	TRBJ1-1	.	TGTGCCAGCAGCCCCCGGCTGGGACAGGGTTACACTGAAGCTTTCTTT	CASSPRLGQGYTEAFF
TRBD1	TRBV18	TRBJ2-1	.	TGTGCCAGCTCACCAACAGGGGATAGCTACAATGAGCAGTTCTTC	CASSPTGDSYNEQFF
.	TRBV6-5	TRBJ2-7	.	TGTGCCAGCAGTTACTCTATCGTCCCCTACGAGCAGTACTTC	CASSYSIVPYEQYF
.	TRBV5-1	TRBJ1-4	.	TGCGCCAGCAGCGACTACCCAGGGGATAGGAGTGAAAAACTGTTTTTT	CASSDYPGDRSEKLFF
TRBD1	TRBV6-1	TRBJ1-2	.	TGTGCCAGCAGTGTAGGGACAGGCTATGGCTACACCTTC	CASSVGTGYGYTF